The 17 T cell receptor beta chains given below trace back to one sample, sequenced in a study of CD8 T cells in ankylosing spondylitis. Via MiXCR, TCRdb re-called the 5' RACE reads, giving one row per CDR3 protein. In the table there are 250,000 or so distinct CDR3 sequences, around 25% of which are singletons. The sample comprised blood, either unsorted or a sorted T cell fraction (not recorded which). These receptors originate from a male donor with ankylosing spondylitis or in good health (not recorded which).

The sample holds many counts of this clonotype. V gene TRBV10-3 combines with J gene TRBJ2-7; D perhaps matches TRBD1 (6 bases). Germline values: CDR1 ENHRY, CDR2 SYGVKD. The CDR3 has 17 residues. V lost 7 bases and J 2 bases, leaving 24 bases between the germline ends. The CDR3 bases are TGTGCCATCACTCCGACAGGCCTCCAAGCTTCAACCTACGAGCAGTACTTC. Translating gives CAITPTGLQASTYEQYF.

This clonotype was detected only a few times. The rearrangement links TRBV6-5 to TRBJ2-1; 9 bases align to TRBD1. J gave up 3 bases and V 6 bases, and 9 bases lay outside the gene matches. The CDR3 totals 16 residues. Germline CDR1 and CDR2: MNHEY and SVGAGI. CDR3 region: CASSSTTGGFYNEQFF. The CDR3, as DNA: TGTGCCAGCAGCTCTACTACAGGGGGCTTCTACAATGAGCAGTTCTTC.

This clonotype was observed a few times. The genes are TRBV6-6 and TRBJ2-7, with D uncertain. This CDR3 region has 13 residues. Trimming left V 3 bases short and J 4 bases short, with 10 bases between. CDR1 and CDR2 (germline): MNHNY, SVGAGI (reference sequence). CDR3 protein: CASSYGMWYEQYF. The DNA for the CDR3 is TGTGCCAGCAGTTATGGGATGTGGTACGAGCAGTACTTC.

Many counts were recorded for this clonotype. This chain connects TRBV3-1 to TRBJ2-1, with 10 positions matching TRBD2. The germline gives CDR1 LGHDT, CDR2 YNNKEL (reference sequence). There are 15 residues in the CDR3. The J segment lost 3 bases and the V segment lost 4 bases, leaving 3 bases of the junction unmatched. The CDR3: CASSPSGGVYNEQFF. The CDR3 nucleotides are TGTGCCAGCAGCCCTAGCGGGGGCGTCTACAATGAGCAGTTCTTC.

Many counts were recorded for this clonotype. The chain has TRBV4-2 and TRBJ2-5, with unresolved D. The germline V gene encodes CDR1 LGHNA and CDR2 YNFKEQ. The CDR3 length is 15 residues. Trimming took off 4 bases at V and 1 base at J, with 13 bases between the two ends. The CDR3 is CASSLSRNFQETQYF. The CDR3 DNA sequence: TGTGCCAGCAGCCTTTCACGGAATTTCCAAGAGACCCAGTACTTC.

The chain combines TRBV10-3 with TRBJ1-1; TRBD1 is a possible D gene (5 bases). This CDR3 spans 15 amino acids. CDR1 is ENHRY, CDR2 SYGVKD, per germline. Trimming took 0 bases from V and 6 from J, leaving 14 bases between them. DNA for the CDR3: TGTGCCATCAGTGAGTCGAGAGGGGATAACTCTGAAGCTTTCTTT. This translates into CAISESRGDNSEAFF.

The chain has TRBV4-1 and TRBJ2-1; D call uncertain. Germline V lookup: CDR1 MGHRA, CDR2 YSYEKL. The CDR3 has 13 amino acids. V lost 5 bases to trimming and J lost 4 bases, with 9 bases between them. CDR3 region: CASSLNYYNEQFF. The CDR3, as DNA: TGCGCCAGCAGCTTGAACTATTACAATGAGCAGTTCTTC.

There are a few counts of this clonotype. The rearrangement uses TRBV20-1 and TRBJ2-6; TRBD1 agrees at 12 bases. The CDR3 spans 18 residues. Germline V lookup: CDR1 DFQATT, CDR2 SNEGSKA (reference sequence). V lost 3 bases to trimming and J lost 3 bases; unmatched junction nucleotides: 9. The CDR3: CSASGSGTGGGGANVLTF. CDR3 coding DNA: TGCAGTGCTAGCGGATCCGGGACAGGGGGCGGTGGGGCCAACGTCCTGACTTTC.

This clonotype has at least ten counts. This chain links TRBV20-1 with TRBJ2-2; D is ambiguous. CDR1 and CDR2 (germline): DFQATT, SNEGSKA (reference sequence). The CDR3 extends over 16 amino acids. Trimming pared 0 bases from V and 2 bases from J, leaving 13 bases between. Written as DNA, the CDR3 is TGCAGTGCTAGAGATCCGAGACCAACCAACACCGGGGAGCTGTTTTTT. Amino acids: CSARDPRPTNTGELFF.

The CDR3 region has the DNA TGTGCCAGCAGTTCCCCCAGGACCGCTGGGGCCAACGTCCTGACTTTC. Translated: CASSSPRTAGANVLTF. V gene TRBV28 combines with J gene TRBJ2-6; D not certain. Looked up from germline, CDR1 is MDHEN and CDR2 is SYDVKM. V was trimmed by 4 bases and J by 2 bases, leaving 12 bases between them. This CDR3 has 16 residues.

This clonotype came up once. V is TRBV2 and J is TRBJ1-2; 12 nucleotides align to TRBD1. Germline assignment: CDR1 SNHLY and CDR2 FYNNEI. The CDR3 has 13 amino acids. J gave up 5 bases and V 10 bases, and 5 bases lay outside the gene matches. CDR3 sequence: CATPGQGAYGYTF. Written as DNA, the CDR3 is TGTGCCACTCCGGGACAGGGGGCGTATGGCTACACCTTC.

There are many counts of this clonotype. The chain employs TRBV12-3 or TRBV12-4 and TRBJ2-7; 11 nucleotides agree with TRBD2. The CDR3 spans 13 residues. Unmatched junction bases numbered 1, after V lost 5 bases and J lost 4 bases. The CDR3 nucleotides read TGTGCCAGCAGTCGACTAGCGGGGTACGAGCAGTACTTC. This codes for CASSRLAGYEQYF.

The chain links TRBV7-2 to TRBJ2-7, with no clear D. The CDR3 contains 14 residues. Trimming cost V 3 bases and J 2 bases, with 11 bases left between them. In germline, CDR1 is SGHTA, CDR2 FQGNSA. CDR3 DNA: TGTGCCAGCAGCTTTTCGCGAATCACCTACGAGCAGTACTTC. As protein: CASSFSRITYEQYF. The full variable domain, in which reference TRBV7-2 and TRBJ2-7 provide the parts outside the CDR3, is GAGVSQSPSNKVTEKGKDVELRCDPISGHTALYWYRQSLGQGLEFLIYFQGNSAPDKSGLPSDRFSAERTGGSVSTLTIQRTQQEDSAVYLCASSFSRITYEQYFGPGTRLTVT.

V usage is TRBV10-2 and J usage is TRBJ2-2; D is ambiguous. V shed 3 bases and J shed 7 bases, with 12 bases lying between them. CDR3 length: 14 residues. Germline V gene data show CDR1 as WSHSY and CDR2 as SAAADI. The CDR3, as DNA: TGCGCCAGCAGTGATGTAGGGCGTGGCGGGGAGCTGTTTTTT. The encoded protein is CASSDVGRGGELFF.

In DNA, the CDR3 is TGTGCCATCAGTGAGTCGGGGGACAGCACAGATACGCAGTATTTT. It translates to CAISESGDSTDTQYF. V is TRBV10-3 and J is TRBJ2-3; the D gene could be TRBD1 or TRBD2 (5 bases each). The CDR3 has 15 amino acids. V gave up 0 bases and J gave up 0 bases, with 7 bases separating them. CDR1 and CDR2 from the germline V gene are ENHRY and SYGVKD.

DNA of the CDR3: TGCAGTGCTAGAGGAGGACAGAGGAGAAACATTCAGTACTTC. Its translation: CSARGGQRRNIQYF. The chain is built from TRBV20-1 and TRBJ2-4, with D tentatively TRBD1 (6 bases). The V gene's germline CDR1 is DFQATT and CDR2 SNEGSKA (reference sequence). The CDR3 runs to 14 residues. Trimming pared 1 base from V and 6 bases from J, leaving 13 bases between.

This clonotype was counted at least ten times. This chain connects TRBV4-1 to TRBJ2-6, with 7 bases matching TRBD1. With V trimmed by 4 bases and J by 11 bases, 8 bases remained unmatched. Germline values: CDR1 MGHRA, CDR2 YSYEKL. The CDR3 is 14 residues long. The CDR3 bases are TGCGCCAGCAGCCTACCAGGGGGTTCTGACGTCCTGACTTTC. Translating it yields CASSLPGGSDVLTF.